A single sample is the source of the 4 T cell receptor beta chains below, sequenced in a study of blood T cell repertoires in COVID-19. This table comes from immunoSEQ multiplex PCR, and its TCRdb copy is limited to in-frame clones, with some not included. The sample has about 43,000 clones, approximately 86% seen once. The sequencing input was peripheral blood. These receptors were collected from a woman of 80 years or more with active COVID-19.

The CDR3 loop is CASSTSGETQYF. The CDR3, as DNA: TGCGCCAGCTCGACTAGCGGGGAGACCCAGTACTTC. This chain links TRBV10-2 with TRBJ2-5; 10 bases align to TRBD2. Trimming took 8 bases from V and 5 from J; bases not matched to a gene: 2. Looked up from germline, CDR1 is WSHSY and CDR2 is SAAADI. The CDR3 runs 12 residues.

The chain employs TRBV6-6 and TRBJ1-6, with D possibly being TRBD1 (5 bases). Per germline, CDR1 MNHNY and CDR2 SVGAGI (reference sequence). The CDR3 extends over 14 amino acids. Trimming shortened V by 7 bases and J by 5 bases, and 12 bases separated the two germline ends. Written as DNA, the CDR3 is TGTGCCAGCACCACGACAGAGAATAATTCACCCCTCCACTTT. It translates to CASTTTENNSPLHF.

The rearrangement links TRBV7-8 to TRBJ2-3, with TRBD2 identical over 8 bases. From germline, CDR1 is SGHVS and CDR2 FQNEAQ. Trimming took 4 bases from V and 3 from J; bases not matched to a gene: 6. This CDR3 contains 15 residues. The CDR3, as DNA: TGTGCCAGCAGCTCCCCGGCGGGGGGAACAGATACGCAGTATTTT. Protein product: CASSSPAGGTDTQYF. Looking up the rest from reference TRBV7-8 and TRBJ2-3 gives the full variable domain: GAGVSQSPRYKVAKRGQDVALRCDPISGHVSLFWYQQALGQGPEFLTYFQNEAQLDKSGLPSDRFFAERPEGSVSTLKIQRTQQEDSAVYLCASSSPAGGTDTQYFGPGTRLTVL.

The chain uses TRBV29-1 and TRBJ2-1; 14 positions match TRBD2. The V segment lost 7 bases and the J segment 6 bases; nucleotides outside the gene matches: 5. This CDR3 comprises 14 residues. Germline CDR1 and CDR2: SQVTM and ANQGSEA. CDR3 nucleotides: TGCAGCGCTCCGGGACTAGCGGGGGCCAATGAGCAGTTCTTC. Translating it yields CSAPGLAGANEQFF.